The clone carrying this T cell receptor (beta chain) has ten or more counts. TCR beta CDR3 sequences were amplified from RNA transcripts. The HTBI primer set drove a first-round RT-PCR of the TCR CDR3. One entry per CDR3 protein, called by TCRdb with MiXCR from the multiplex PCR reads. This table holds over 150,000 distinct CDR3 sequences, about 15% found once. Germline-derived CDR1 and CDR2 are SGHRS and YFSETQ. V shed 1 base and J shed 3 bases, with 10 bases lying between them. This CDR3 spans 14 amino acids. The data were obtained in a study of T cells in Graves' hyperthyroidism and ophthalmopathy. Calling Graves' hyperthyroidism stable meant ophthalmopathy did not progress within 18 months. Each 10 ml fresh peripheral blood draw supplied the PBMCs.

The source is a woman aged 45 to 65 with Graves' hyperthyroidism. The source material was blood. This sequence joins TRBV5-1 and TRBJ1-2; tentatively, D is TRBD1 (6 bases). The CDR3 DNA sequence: TGCGCCAGCAGCTTGACAGGGAAGGACTATGGCTACACCTTC. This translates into CASSLTGKDYGYTF.